Given below is one T cell receptor (beta chain) in context. Its antigen is undetermined. Using immunoSEQ multiplex PCR, the repertoire was profiled, and TCRdb retains in-frame clones only, with some absent. The table has roughly 140,000 clones, 80% to 90% seen once. Germline V gene lookup returns CDR1 SGHTA and CDR2 FQGNSA. CDR3 length: 13 amino acids. The germline V and J ends were trimmed by 5 bases and 5 bases, with 12 bases remaining between them. The data derive from a study of Ad26.COV2.S vaccination and SARS-CoV-2 variants. Findings and limits, study-wide: Placebo recipients showed lower spike-specific TCR breadth than vaccinees.

The V call is TRBV7-2, the J call TRBJ1-1, with no clear D. Sequencing was performed on peripheral blood, taken after recovery from COVID-19. This sequence was found in a human donor who had recovered from COVID-19. CDR3 in DNA: TGTGCCAGCAGCCCACACCAGGCGACTGAAGCTTTCTTT. Translating gives CASSPHQATEAFF.